This record concerns one T cell receptor beta chain sequence. Its antigen remains unidentified. These data are taken from a study of T cells after yellow fever vaccination. TCRdb fed the 5' RACE reads into MiXCR, producing one record per CDR3 protein. The sample holds about 320,000 distinct CDR3 sequences, around a tenth seen once. Overall study results and limits: Sorted repertoires could include abundant contaminating clonotypes from bulk cells. A limited proportion of clonotypes was detected within both the CD4 and CD8 compartments. Primary-vaccination clones mostly resurfaced post-booster (less than 98% CD4, about 87% CD8).

The sequence was collected from a man younger than 30 who received the YFV17D yellow fever vaccine. The sequencing here drew on CD4+ T cells sorted from PBMCs, taken 45 days after the yellow fever booster vaccination.

As DNA, the CDR3 is TGTGCCAGCAGCGTAAACAAAGACACTGAAGCTTTCTTT. Amino acid sequence: CASSVNKDTEAFF. The chain combines TRBV9 with TRBJ1-1; D is unclear. The CDR3 totals 13 residues. V was clipped by 1 base and J by 3 bases, with 7 bases between them. The germline CDR1 and CDR2 sequences are SGDLS and YYNGEE.